This T cell receptor beta chain is from a study of tumor and adjacent non-tumor tissue in lung cancer. About this clonotype itself: What it binds is not known.

Three rounds of nested PCR, following a modified ARM-PCR protocol, produced the TCRbeta library. TCRdb reanalysed the multiplex PCR reads using MiXCR and keeps one entry per CDR3 protein. The sample lists about 200,000 distinct CDR3 sequences; less than 80% were seen once. Study conclusions and caveats: Compared with tumor, normal lung showed significantly lower TCR diversity. In normal lung, the top 100 clones were significantly more dominant than in tumor.

The V gene lost 10 bases and the J gene lost 15 bases, with 23 bases spanning the gap. Germline V gene data show CDR1 as MNHEY and CDR2 as SVGAGI. The CDR3 spans 12 residues. No cell sorting was done before RNA was extracted from the tissue. Sample: lung tumor tissue. The clonotype originates from a man in his sixties with non-small cell lung cancer. The chain uses TRBV6-5 and TRBJ2-3; D uncertain. The CDR3 loop is CANSAGTDTHYF. For the CDR3, the DNA is TGTGCCAACAGCGCAGGCACAGATACACACTATTTT.